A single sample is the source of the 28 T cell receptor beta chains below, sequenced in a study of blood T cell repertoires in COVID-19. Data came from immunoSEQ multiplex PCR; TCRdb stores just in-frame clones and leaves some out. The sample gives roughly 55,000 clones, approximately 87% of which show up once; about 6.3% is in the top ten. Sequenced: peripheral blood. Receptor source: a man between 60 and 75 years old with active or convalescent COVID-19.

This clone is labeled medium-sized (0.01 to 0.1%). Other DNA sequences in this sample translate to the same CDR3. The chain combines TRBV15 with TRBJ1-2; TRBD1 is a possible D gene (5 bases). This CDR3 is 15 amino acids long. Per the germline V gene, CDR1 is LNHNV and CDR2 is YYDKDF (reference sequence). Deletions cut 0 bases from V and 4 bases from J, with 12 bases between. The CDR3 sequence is CATSRDSQGSYGYTF. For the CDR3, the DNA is TGTGCCACCAGCAGAGATTCTCAGGGATCCTATGGCTACACCTTC.

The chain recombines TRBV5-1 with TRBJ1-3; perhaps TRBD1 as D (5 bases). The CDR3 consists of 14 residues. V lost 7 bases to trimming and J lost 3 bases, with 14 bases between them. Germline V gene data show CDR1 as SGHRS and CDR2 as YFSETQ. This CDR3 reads CASQAGGSGNTIYF. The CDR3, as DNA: TGCGCCAGCCAGGCGGGGGGGAGTGGAAACACCATATATTTT. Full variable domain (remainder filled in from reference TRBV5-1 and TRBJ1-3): KAGVTQTPRYLIKTRGQQVTLSCSPISGHRSVSWYQQTPGQGLQFLFEYFSETQRNKGNFPGRFSGRQFSNSRSEMNVSTLELGDSALYLCASQAGGSGNTIYFGEGSWLTVV.

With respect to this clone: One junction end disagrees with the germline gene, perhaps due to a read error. The CDR3 spells CASSLAGGQPQHF. The CDR3, as DNA: TGTGCCAGCAGCCTAGCCGGGGGTCAGCCCCAGCATTTT. The chain employs TRBV7-2 and TRBJ1-5, with TRBD1 as a possible D gene (5 bases). The CDR3 loop spans 13 amino acids. From germline, CDR1 is SGHTA and CDR2 FQGNSA.

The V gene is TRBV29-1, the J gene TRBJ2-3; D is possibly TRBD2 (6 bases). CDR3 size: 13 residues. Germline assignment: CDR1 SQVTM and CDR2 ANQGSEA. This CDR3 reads CLTTGGTGDTQYF. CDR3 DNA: TGCTTAACGACTGGCGGGACTGGAGATACGCAGTATTTT.

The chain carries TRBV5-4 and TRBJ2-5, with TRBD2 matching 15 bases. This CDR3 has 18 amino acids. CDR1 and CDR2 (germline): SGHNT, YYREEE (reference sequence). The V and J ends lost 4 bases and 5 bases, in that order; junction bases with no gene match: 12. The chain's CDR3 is CASSGSGTSGGLRETQYF. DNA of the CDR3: TGTGCCAGCAGCGGCTCCGGGACTAGCGGGGGGCTGAGGGAGACCCAGTACTTC.

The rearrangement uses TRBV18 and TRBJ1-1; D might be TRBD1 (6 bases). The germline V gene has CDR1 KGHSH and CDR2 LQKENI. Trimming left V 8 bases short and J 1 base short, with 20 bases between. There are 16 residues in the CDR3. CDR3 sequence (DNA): TGTGCCAGCCAGAGTCCCGGGACATTCGCGAACACTGAAGCTTTCTTT. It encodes CASQSPGTFANTEAFF. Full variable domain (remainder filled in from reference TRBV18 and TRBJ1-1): NAGVMQNPRHLVRRRGQEARLRCSPMKGHSHVYWYRQLPEEGLKFMVYLQKENIIDESGMPKERFSAEFPKEGPSILRIQQVVRGDSAAYFCASQSPGTFANTEAFFGQGTRLTVV.

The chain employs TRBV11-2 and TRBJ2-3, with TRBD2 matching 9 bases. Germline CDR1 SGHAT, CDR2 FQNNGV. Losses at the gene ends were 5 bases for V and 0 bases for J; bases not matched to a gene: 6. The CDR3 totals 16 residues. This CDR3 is CASSPRTSASTDTQYF. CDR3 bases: TGTGCCAGCAGCCCACGGACTAGCGCTAGCACAGATACGCAGTATTTT.

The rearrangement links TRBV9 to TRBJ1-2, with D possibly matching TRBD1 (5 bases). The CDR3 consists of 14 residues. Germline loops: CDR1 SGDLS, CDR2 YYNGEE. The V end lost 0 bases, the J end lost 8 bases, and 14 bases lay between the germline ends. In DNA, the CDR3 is TGTGCCAGCAGCGTAGATCTACAGGTAGAAGGCTACACCTTC. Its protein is CASSVDLQVEGYTF.

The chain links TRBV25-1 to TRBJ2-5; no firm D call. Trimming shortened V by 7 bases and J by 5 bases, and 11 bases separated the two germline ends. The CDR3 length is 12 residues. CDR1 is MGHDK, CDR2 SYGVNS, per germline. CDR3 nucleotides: TGTGCCAGCACTCAAACGAGGGAGACCCAGTACTTC. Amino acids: CASTQTRETQYF.

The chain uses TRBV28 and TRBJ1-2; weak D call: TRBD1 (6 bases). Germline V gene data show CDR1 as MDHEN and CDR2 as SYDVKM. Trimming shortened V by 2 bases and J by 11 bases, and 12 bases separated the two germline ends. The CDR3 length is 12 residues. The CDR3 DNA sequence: TGTGCCAGCAGTTTAAAGGGACAAGGTTACACCTTC. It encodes CASSLKGQGYTF.

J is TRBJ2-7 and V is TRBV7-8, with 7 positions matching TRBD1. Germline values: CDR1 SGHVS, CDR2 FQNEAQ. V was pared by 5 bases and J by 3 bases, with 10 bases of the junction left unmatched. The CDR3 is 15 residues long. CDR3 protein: CASSIKLTGFYEQYF. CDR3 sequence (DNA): TGTGCCAGCAGCATCAAACTGACAGGGTTCTACGAGCAGTACTTC.

Here the CDR3 DNA reads TGTGCCAGCAGTTCAATGGACAGGGGTAACTATGGCTACACCTTC. It is translated as CASSSMDRGNYGYTF. This rearrangement joins TRBV2 to TRBJ1-2; 9 positions agree with TRBD1. Per the germline V gene, CDR1 is SNHLY and CDR2 is FYNNEI. Trimming at V came to 5 bases and at J to 1 base, leaving 5 bases not matched to a gene. This CDR3 comprises 15 residues. Based on the CDR3 plus reference TRBV2 and TRBJ1-2, the full variable domain is EPEVTQTPSHQVTQMGQEVILRCVPISNHLYFYWYRQILGQKVEFLVSFYNNEISEKSEIFDDQFSVERPDGSNFTLKIRSTKLEDSAMYFCASSSMDRGNYGYTFGSGTRLTVV.

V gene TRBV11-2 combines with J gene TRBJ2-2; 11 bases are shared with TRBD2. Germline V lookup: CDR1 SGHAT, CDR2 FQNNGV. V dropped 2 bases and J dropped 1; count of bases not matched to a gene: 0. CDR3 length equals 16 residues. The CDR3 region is CASSLLAGGNTGELFF. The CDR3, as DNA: TGTGCCAGCAGCTTACTAGCGGGGGGGAACACCGGGGAGCTGTTTTTT.

The CDR3 region is CASSLSAGTGAQYF. CDR3 nucleotides: TGCGCCAGCAGCTTGTCGGCGGGAACGGGAGCCCAGTACTTC. The chain uses TRBV5-1 and TRBJ2-5; D perhaps matches TRBD2 (6 bases). Germline values: CDR1 SGHRS, CDR2 YFSETQ. This CDR3 region has 14 residues. Trimming removed 1 base at V and 9 bases at J, with 16 bases between.

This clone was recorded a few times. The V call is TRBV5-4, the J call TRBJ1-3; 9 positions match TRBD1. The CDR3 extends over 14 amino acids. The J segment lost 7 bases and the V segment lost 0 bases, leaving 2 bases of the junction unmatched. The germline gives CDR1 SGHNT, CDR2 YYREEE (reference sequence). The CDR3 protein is CASSLVGQGNTIYF. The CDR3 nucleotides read TGTGCCAGCAGCTTGGTCGGACAGGGGAACACCATATATTTT.

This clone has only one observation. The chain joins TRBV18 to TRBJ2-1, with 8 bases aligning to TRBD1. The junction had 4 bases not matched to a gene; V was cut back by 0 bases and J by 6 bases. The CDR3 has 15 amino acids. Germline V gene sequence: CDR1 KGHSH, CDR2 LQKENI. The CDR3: CASSPPQGARNEQFF. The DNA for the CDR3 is TGTGCCAGCTCACCACCGCAGGGGGCACGCAATGAGCAGTTCTTC.

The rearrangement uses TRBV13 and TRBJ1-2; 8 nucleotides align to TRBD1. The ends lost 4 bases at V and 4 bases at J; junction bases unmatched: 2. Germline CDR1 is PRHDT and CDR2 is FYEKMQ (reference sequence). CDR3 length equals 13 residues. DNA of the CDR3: TGTGCCAGCAGCTCAGACAGGGGCTATGGCTACACCTTC. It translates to CASSSDRGYGYTF.

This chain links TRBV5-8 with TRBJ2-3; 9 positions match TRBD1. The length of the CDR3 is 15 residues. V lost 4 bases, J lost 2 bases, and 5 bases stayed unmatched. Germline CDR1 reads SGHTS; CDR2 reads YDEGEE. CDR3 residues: CASSPGDRATDTQYF. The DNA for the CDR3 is TGTGCCAGCAGCCCTGGGGACAGGGCCACAGATACGCAGTATTTT.

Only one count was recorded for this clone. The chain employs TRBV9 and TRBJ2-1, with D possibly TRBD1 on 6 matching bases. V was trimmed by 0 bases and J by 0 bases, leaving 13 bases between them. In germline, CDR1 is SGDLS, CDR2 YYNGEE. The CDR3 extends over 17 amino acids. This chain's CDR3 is CASSVARTASSYNEQFF. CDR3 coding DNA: TGTGCCAGCAGCGTAGCACGGACAGCGAGCTCCTACAATGAGCAGTTCTTC. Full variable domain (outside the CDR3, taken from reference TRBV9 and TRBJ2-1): DSGVTQTPKHLITATGQRVTLRCSPRSGDLSVYWYQQSLDQGLQFLIQYYNGEERAKGNILERFSAQQFPDLHSELNLSSLELGDSALYFCASSVARTASSYNEQFFGPGTRLTVL.

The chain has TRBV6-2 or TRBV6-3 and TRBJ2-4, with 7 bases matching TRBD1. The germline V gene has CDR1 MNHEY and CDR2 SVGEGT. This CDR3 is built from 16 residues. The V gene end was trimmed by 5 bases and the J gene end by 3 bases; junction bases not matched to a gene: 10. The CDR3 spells CASSQQQGMVKNIQYF. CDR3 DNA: TGTGCCAGCAGTCAGCAACAGGGGATGGTCAAAAACATTCAGTACTTC.

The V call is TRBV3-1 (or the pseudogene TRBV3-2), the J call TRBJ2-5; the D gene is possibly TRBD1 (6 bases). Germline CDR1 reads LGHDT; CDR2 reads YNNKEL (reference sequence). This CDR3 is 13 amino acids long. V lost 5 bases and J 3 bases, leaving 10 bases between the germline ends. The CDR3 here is CASSGQRKETQYF. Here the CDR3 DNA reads TGTGCCAGCAGCGGACAGAGAAAAGAGACCCAGTACTTC.

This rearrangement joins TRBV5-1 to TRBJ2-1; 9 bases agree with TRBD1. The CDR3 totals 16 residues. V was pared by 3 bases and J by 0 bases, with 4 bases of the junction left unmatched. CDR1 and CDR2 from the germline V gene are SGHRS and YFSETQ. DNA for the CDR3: TGCGCCAGCAGCTCGATGACAGGGGGCTCCTACAATGAGCAGTTCTTC. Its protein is CASSSMTGGSYNEQFF.

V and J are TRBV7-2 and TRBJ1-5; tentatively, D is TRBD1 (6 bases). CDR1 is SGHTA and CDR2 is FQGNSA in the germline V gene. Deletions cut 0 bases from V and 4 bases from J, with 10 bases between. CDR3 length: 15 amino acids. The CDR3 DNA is TGTGCCAGCAGCTTAGCGGCACAGGGAAATCAGCCCCAGCATTTT. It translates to CASSLAAQGNQPQHF. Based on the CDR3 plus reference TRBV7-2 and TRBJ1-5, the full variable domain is GAGVSQSPSNKVTEKGKDVELRCDPISGHTALYWYRQSLGQGLEFLIYFQGNSAPDKSGLPSDRFSAERTGGSVSTLTIQRTQQEDSAVYLCASSLAAQGNQPQHFGDGTRLSIL.

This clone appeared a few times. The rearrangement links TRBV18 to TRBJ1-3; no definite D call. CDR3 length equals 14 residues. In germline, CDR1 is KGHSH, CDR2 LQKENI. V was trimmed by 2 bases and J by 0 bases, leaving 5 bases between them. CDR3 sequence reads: CASSPDISGNTIYF. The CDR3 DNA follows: TGTGCCAGCTCACCAGACATCTCTGGAAACACCATATATTTT. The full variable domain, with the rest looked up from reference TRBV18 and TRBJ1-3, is NAGVMQNPRHLVRRRGQEARLRCSPMKGHSHVYWYRQLPEEGLKFMVYLQKENIIDESGMPKERFSAEFPKEGPSILRIQQVVRGDSAAYFCASSPDISGNTIYFGEGSWLTVV.

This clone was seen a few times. For the CDR3, the DNA is TGTGCCACACTCAACAGGGTTCTCGGCGAGCAGTACTTC. It specifies CATLNRVLGEQYF. The chain links TRBV2 to TRBJ2-7, with TRBD1 as a possible D gene (6 bases). Germline V gives CDR1 SNHLY, CDR2 FYNNEI. The V end was cut by 10 bases, the J end by 6 bases, with 19 bases between. CDR3 length: 13 residues.

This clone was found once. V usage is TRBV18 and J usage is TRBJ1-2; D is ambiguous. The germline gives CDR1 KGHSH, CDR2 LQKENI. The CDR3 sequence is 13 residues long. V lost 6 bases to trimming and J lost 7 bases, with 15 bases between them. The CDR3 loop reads CASSPNPEFGYTF. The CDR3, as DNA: TGTGCCAGCTCGCCGAACCCGGAGTTTGGCTACACCTTC.

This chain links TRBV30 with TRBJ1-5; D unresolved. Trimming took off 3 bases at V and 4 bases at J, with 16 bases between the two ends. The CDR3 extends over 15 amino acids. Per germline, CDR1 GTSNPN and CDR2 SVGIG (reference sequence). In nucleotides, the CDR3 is TGTGCCTGGAGCGAAGGCCGACGGGTGAATCAGCCCCAGCATTTT. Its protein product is CAWSEGRRVNQPQHF.

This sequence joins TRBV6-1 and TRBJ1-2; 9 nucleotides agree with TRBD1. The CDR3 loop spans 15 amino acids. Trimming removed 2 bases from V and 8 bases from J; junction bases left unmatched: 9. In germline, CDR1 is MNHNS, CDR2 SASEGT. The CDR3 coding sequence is TGTGCCAGCAGTGAAAGGGGGACAGGGTCAGGAGGCTACACCTTC. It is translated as CASSERGTGSGGYTF.